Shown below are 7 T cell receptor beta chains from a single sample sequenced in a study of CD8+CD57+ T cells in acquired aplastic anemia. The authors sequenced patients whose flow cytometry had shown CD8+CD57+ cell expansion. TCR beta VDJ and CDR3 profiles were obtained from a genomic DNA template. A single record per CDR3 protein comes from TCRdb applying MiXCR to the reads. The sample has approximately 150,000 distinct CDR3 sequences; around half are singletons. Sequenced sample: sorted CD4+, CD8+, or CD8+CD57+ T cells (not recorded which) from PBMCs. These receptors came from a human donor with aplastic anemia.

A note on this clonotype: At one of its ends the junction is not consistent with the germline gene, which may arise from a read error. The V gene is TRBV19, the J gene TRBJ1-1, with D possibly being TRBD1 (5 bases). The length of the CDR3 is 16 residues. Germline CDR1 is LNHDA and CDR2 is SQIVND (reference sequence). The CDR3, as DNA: TGTGCCAGTGGTATTGGCGTGAGGGCAGGGTCCACTGAAGCTTTCTTT. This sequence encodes CASGIGVRAGSTEAFF.

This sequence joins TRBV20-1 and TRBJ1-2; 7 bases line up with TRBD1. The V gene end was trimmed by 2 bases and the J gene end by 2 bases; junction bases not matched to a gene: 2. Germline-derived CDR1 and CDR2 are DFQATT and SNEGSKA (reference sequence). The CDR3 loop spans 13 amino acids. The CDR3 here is CSARLGQNYGYTF. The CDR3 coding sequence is TGCAGTGCTAGATTGGGACAGAACTATGGCTACACCTTC.

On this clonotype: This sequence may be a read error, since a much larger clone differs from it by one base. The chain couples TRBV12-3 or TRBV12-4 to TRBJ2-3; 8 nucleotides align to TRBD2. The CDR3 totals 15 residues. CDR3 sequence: CASSLVAGHTDAQYF. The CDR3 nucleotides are TGTGCCAGCAGTTTAGTAGCGGGGCACACAGATGCGCAGTATTTT.

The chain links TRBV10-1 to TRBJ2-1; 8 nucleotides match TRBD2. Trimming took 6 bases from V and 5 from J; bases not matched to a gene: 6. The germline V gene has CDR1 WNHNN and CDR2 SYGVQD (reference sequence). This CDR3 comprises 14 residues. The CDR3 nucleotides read TGCGCCAGCAGCGTTAGCGGGGCGAACAATGAGCAGTTCTTC. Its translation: CASSVSGANNEQFF.

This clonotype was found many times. The CDR3 bases are TGCAGTGCTAAGGGGGGGGCCCAGATATTGGATACGCAGTATTTT. Its protein product is CSAKGGAQILDTQYF. This rearrangement joins TRBV20-1 to TRBJ2-3; a weak D match, TRBD2 (7 bases). CDR1 is DFQATT, CDR2 SNEGSKA, per germline (reference sequence). The CDR3 length is 15 residues. V shed 4 bases and J shed 6 bases, with 20 bases lying between them.

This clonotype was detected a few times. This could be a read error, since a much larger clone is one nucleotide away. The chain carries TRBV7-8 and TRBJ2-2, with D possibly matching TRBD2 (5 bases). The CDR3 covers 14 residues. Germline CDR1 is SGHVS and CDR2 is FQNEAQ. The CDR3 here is CASSLALLSGELLF. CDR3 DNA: TGTGCCAGCAGCTTAGCGCTTCTATCCGGGGAGCTGCTTTTT.

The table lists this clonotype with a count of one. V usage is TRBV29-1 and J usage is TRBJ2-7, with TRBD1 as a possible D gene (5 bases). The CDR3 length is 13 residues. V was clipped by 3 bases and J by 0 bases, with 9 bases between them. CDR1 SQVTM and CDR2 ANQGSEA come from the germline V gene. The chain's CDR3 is CSVEVRDSYEQYF. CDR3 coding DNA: TGCAGCGTTGAGGTCAGGGACTCCTACGAGCAGTACTTC.